The entry that follows covers one T cell receptor beta chain sequence. Its specific antigen is unknown. The record has no base qualities; no much larger clone is one base away. V is clipped by 5 bases and J by 5 bases, and the sequence between their germline boundaries is 22 bases long. The germline V gene sets CDR1 to SGHVS and CDR2 to FQNEAQ. The CDR3 runs 17 amino acids, cysteine and phenylalanine included. The read is trimmed to its CDR3 DNA, 51 bases read in frame from base 1. The data are from a study of T cells after yellow fever vaccination (dated by TCRdb to between 2017 and 2020). Broadly, across the study: The SMART-Seq v4 Ultra Low Input RNA kit was used to prepare libraries from fractions with low cell numbers. Two healthy male donors made up the cohort, one aged 18 to 29 years and the other aged 30 to 40 years. To follow T-cell clones before and after primary and booster YFV17D yellow fever vaccination, bulk TCR alpha and beta repertoires were sequenced over time. Blood was drawn at multiple timepoints before and after primary and secondary immunization, with bulk PBMC replicates and cell subsets isolated. Results and caveats for the whole study, not just this receptor: After the booster, most of the clones that had expanded following primary vaccination were detected again (96% of CD4 and 85% to 90% of CD8), which suggests that memory was broadly maintained. Because only a couple of donors were included in the study, the extent to which the findings can be generalized is limited. The secondary T-cell response was weaker than the primary response but faster, peaking on day 5 instead of day 15. A small fraction of clonotypes showed up in both the CD4 and CD8 compartments, probably as a result of convergent recombination. FACS-sorted repertoires could contain abundant contaminating clonotypes from the bulk population, so computational filtering was required.

TCR cDNA was made using 5'RACE template switching, a step that added a universal primer site and unique molecular identifiers. cDNA synthesis was primed from both the TCR alpha and TCR beta constant segments. Two PCR steps were used to amplify libraries, with sample barcodes and sequencing adapters being added in the second step. Sequencing of the libraries was done on either Illumina HiSeq 2500 (2x100 bp) or NovaSeq (2x150 bp). Per the source publication's procedure: MIGEC was used to demultiplex reads and collapse the reads into UMI consensus sequences, and MiXCR was used for V(D)J alignment. Clonotypes responding to the vaccine were identified with edgeR on replicate PBMC samples, with the criteria of FDR below 0.01 and a log2 fold change above 5 up to day 15. Each bulk clonotype was labeled CD4 or CD8 based on which sequenced repertoire, CD4 or CD8, contained the clonotype at higher abundance. TCRdb reworked the public reads: Q25 trimming with fastp, MiXCR clone assembly, productive beta chains retained. Every distinct CDR3 protein forms one entry, paired with its most common genes and DNA. TCRdb's processing, not the study's, gives the V and J calls here. Within this sample are just under 600,000 distinct CDR3 sequences, with about 13% of them counted one time only. The ten largest make up 11% to 15% of the sample.

This specimen's treatment or condition label, per the study, means: live attenuated yellow fever vaccine strain. At each blood-draw timepoint, two biological replicates of bulk PBMCs were obtained. PBMCs were isolated from peripheral blood using a standard Ficoll-Paque protocol. RNA was extracted with TriZol from bulk PBMCs, CD4 and CD8 fractions, and dextramer-positive and dextramer-negative fractions. The sequence links TRBV7-8 to TRBJ2-1, with the D gene not clear enough to name. The sample consisted of PBMCs, taken on the day of the yellow fever booster vaccination. This TCR was recovered from a man younger than 40 who received the YFV17D yellow fever vaccine. This receptor has the CDR3 CASSTTSQVRTDNEQFF. The DNA is TGTGCCAGCAGCACCACGTCTCAGGTTAGGACGGACAATGAGCAGTTCTTC.